These T cell receptor beta chains were read from a single sample in a study of identical twins. Each CDR3 protein is one row after TCRdb ran MiXCR on the 5' RACE reads. Of about 520,000 distinct CDR3 sequences in the sample, 22% are singletons; the top ten hold about 0.93%. The data also belong to a second study, concerning T cells expressing NK-cell markers.

The specimen was CD4+ T cells sorted from blood. Receptors were obtained from a young woman in good health. The CDR3 runs from the conserved cysteine through the conserved F or W. The D gene is left open where the match is weak. Expanded clones are given a class, and other clones once, few, many or no size at all.

TRBV29-1	few	TRBJ2-1	TRBD2	CSVETSGYYNEQFF	TGCAGCGTTGAAACTAGCGGGTACTACAATGAGCAGTTCTTC
TRBV6-2/TRBV6-3	.	TRBJ2-1	.	CASRDRHNEQFF	TGTGCCAGCAGAGATCGTCACAATGAGCAGTTCTTC
TRBV20-1	few	TRBJ2-2	.	CSAPAVTDTGELFF	TGCAGTGCTCCAGCCGTGACAGACACCGGGGAGCTGTTTTTT
TRBV19	.	TRBJ2-1	.	CASSTLLGREQFF	TGTGCCAGTAGTACCCTACTGGGCAGGGAGCAGTTCTTC
TRBV5-5	few	TRBJ2-3	TRBD1	CASSLDRGPDTQYF	TGTGCCAGCAGCTTGGACAGGGGGCCAGATACGCAGTATTTT
TRBV29-1	few	TRBJ2-3	TRBD2	CSVSGTGGDTQYF	TGCAGCGTAAGCGGGACTGGAGGAGATACGCAGTATTTT
TRBV6-2/TRBV6-3	.	TRBJ2-5	TRBD1	CASRPHPSGTGEETQYF	TGTGCCAGCAGACCCCACCCCTCCGGGACAGGAGAAGAGACCCAGTACTTC
TRBV20-1	.	TRBJ2-7	TRBD1	CSARGQGAYEQYF	TGCAGTGCCCGTGGACAGGGGGCCTACGAGCAGTACTTC
TRBV29-1	few	TRBJ1-1	.	CSVEDRRGITEAFF	TGCAGCGTTGAAGATCGAAGGGGGATCACTGAAGCTTTCTTT
TRBV7-9	.	TRBJ2-2	TRBD2	CASSPGLAGGELFF	TGTGCCAGCAGCCCGGGACTAGCGGGAGGGGAGCTGTTTTTT
TRBV19	few	TRBJ2-5	TRBD1	CASSNPDRYQETQYF	TGTGCCAGTAGTAACCCGGACAGGTACCAAGAGACCCAGTACTTC
TRBV2	many	TRBJ2-2	.	CASSEHRPTGELFF	TGTGCCAGCAGTGAACATAGGCCCACCGGGGAGCTGTTTTTT
TRBV7-2	.	TRBJ2-7	.	CASSLGVGYEQYF	TGTGCCAGCAGCTTAGGGGTTGGGTACGAGCAGTACTTC
TRBV10-3	many	TRBJ1-1	.	CAVRAANTEAFF	TGTGCCGTTCGGGCAGCTAACACTGAAGCTTTCTTT
TRBV7-9	.	TRBJ1-5	.	CASSFTNQPQHF	TGTGCCAGCAGCTTCACCAATCAGCCCCAGCATTTT
TRBV7-2	many	TRBJ1-2	.	CASSPPPQGNYGYTF	TGTGCCAGCAGCCCACCCCCACAGGGCAACTATGGCTACACCTTC
TRBV7-2	few	TRBJ2-7	.	CASSLRTNPSHEQYF	TGTGCCAGCAGCCTTAGGACTAACCCGTCGCACGAGCAGTACTTC
TRBV15	few	TRBJ2-7	.	CATSINQGSSYEQYF	TGTGCCACCAGCATCAACCAGGGGTCCTCCTACGAGCAGTACTTC
TRBV10-3	.	TRBJ1-1	.	CAIRRTPNTEAFF	TGTGCCATCCGACGGACGCCGAACACTGAAGCTTTCTTT
TRBV12-3/TRBV12-4	few	TRBJ2-3	TRBD2	CASSLGLVPDTQYF	TGTGCCAGCAGTTTGGGACTAGTCCCAGATACGCAGTATTTT
TRBV6-2/TRBV6-3	.	TRBJ2-2	.	CASSYDLDGELFF	TGTGCCAGCAGTTACGATTTGGACGGGGAGCTGTTTTTT
TRBV20-1	.	TRBJ2-3	.	CSARVRTLADTQYF	TGCAGTGCTAGGGTGAGGACACTTGCAGATACGCAGTATTTT
TRBV7-9	few	TRBJ2-1	.	CASSWGQRNEQFF	TGTGCCAGCAGCTGGGGGCAGCGGAATGAGCAGTTCTTC
TRBV6-1	few	TRBJ2-7	.	CAAGWSGATPYEQYF	TGTGCCGCAGGATGGAGCGGAGCCACCCCCTACGAGCAGTACTTC
TRBV6-1	many	TRBJ2-5	TRBD2	CASSPGTSGVQETQYF	TGTGCCAGCAGCCCTGGGACTAGCGGGGTTCAAGAGACCCAGTACTTC
TRBV20-1	.	TRBJ1-2	TRBD1	CSARHPGTGEYGYTF	TGCAGTGCTAGACACCCCGGGACAGGGGAATATGGCTACACCTTC
TRBV5-6	few	TRBJ2-3	.	CASSPGRPGAPTQYF	TGTGCCAGCAGCCCGGGCCGTCCTGGAGCTCCTACGCAGTATTTT
TRBV5-1	few	TRBJ2-7	TRBD1	CASSRAGQGGGEQYF	TGCGCCAGCAGCAGAGCCGGACAGGGAGGAGGCGAGCAGTACTTC
TRBV6-5	.	TRBJ1-1	.	CASRSRATEAFF	TGTGCCAGCCGTTCGCGGGCCACTGAAGCTTTCTTT
TRBV7-9	.	TRBJ2-3	.	CASSLSSGTSTDTQYF	TGTGCCAGCAGCTTAAGTAGCGGCACTAGCACAGATACGCAGTATTTT
TRBV3-1	.	TRBJ2-1	.	CASSQATISEQFF	TGTGCCAGCAGCCAAGCTACCATTAGCGAGCAGTTCTTC
TRBV2	.	TRBJ2-7	.	CASSPTEEVSYEQYF	TGTGCCAGCAGCCCTACTGAAGAGGTTTCCTACGAGCAGTACTTC
TRBV12-3/TRBV12-4	few	TRBJ2-3	.	CASFQRAGRTDTQYF	TGTGCCAGCTTTCAGAGGGCAGGACGCACAGATACGCAGTATTTT
TRBV7-8	few	TRBJ2-7	.	CASSLMATAAYEQYF	TGTGCCAGCAGCTTAATGGCTACGGCAGCATACGAGCAGTACTTC
TRBV5-1	many	TRBJ2-1	TRBD1	CASSLGGTGAYNEQFF	TGCGCCAGCAGCTTGGGAGGGACAGGGGCCTACAATGAGCAGTTCTTC
TRBV7-2	.	TRBJ1-2	.	CAGGRIFYGYTF	TGTGCCGGGGGCAGGATCTTCTATGGCTACACCTTC
TRBV20-1	.	TRBJ1-5	TRBD1	CSDRAKWTGLSNQPQHF	TGCAGTGATAGAGCAAAGTGGACAGGTCTGAGCAATCAGCCCCAGCATTTT
TRBV25-1	.	TRBJ1-1	.	CASRLDRPQKAAFF	TGTGCCAGCCGATTAGACAGGCCTCAAAAGGCGGCTTTCTTT
TRBV9	.	TRBJ2-3	TRBD2	CASSRSRGGALTDTQYF	TGTGCCAGCAGCCGCTCCCGGGGGGGGGCCCTGACAGATACGCAGTATTTT
TRBV29-1	few	TRBJ2-3	.	CSVCQGTDTQYF	TGCAGCGTTTGCCAGGGCACAGATACGCAGTATTTT
TRBV20-1	.	TRBJ1-2	.	CSANQLPYGYTF	TGCAGTGCGAATCAGCTCCCGTATGGCTACACCTTC
TRBV25-1	few	TRBJ1-5	TRBD1	CASSGQTGTVGNQPQHF	TGTGCCAGCAGTGGACAGACAGGGACGGTAGGCAATCAGCCCCAGCATTTT
TRBV20-1	few	TRBJ2-3	.	CSKRRMITDTQYF	TGCAGCAAAAGACGAATGATCACAGATACGCAGTATTTT
TRBV6-1	few	TRBJ2-2	.	CASMGRVASTGELFF	TGTGCCAGCATGGGTAGGGTAGCATCGACCGGGGAGCTGTTTTTT
TRBV6-5	many	TRBJ2-1	TRBD2	CASSYSYSGTSGRKQFF	TGTGCCAGCAGTTACAGTTACTCCGGGACTAGCGGGAGGAAGCAGTTCTTC
TRBV7-9	few	TRBJ1-2	.	CASTYLLGGYTF	TGTGCCAGCACTTATTTACTTGGCGGCTACACCTTC
TRBV15	.	TRBJ2-7	.	CATSRVNVREYEQYF	TGTGCCACCAGCAGAGTAAACGTTCGGGAATACGAGCAGTACTTC
TRBV20-1	many	TRBJ2-1	.	CSAVGGPYNEQFF	TGCAGTGCCGTGGGGGGCCCCTACAATGAGCAGTTCTTC
TRBV11-2	.	TRBJ2-1	TRBD2	CASSSERGSNEQFF	TGTGCCAGCAGCTCAGAGCGGGGTTCGAATGAGCAGTTCTTC
TRBV18	.	TRBJ2-7	.	CASSPSQEYEQYF	TGTGCCAGCTCACCCTCCCAGGAATATGAGCAGTACTTC
TRBV20-1	.	TRBJ2-7	.	CSAGGTATFYSYEQYF	TGCAGTGCTGGCGGGACAGCGACTTTTTACTCCTACGAGCAGTACTTC
TRBV12-3/TRBV12-4	many	TRBJ1-3	.	CASSLGLAGNTIYF	TGTGCCAGCAGTTTAGGGTTGGCGGGAAACACCATATATTTT
TRBV20-1	.	TRBJ2-2	.	CSAPDTGELFF	TGCAGTGCTCCTGACACCGGGGAGCTGTTTTTT
TRBV18	few	TRBJ2-1	TRBD1	CASSQTGDEQFF	TGTGCCAGCTCACAAACAGGGGATGAGCAGTTCTTC
TRBV20-1	many	TRBJ2-1	.	CSAIRGYNEQFF	TGCAGTGCTATTCGGGGTTACAATGAGCAGTTCTTC